Below, 4 T cell receptor beta chains from the same sample are listed, as sequenced in a study of blood T cell repertoires in COVID-19. Libraries were prepared by immunoSEQ multiplex PCR; TCRdb keeps only in-frame clonotypes and omits some of them. Altogether around 70,000 clones are present, roughly four fifths being singletons, with the ten largest covering around 35%. Sequenced: peripheral blood. These receptors originate from a man aged 65 to 79 with acute or convalescent COVID-19.

The genes are TRBV29-1 and TRBJ2-7, with D perhaps matching TRBD1 (5 bases). V lost 7 bases to trimming and J lost 2 bases, with 12 bases between them. The CDR3 length is 12 residues. Germline V gene data show CDR1 as SQVTM and CDR2 as ANQGSEA. CDR3 bases: TGCAGCGCTAGGGGAAGTGCCTACGAGCAGTACTTC. This sequence encodes CSARGSAYEQYF.

This clone was counted between two and nine times. The CDR3: CASSRREGAGELFF. CDR3 nucleotides: TGTGCCAGCAGCCGGCGGGAGGGCGCCGGGGAGCTGTTTTTT. The V and J genes are TRBV3-1 (or the pseudogene TRBV3-2) and TRBJ2-2; 9 nucleotides match TRBD2. Losses at the gene ends were 4 bases for V and 6 bases for J; bases not matched to a gene: 3. The CDR3 is 14 residues long. The germline V gene has CDR1 LGHDT and CDR2 YNNKEL (reference sequence).

This clone showed up just once. This chain uses TRBV6-5 with TRBJ1-1; D gene unclear. CDR1 is MNHEY, CDR2 SVGAGI, per germline. This CDR3 is 15 amino acids long. The V end lost 5 bases, the J end lost 5 bases, and 18 bases lay between the germline ends. CDR3 sequence (DNA): TGTGCCAGCAGTATCGCCGGAGGTGGAGCAACTGAAGCTTTCTTT. It translates to CASSIAGGGATEAFF.

The rearrangement uses TRBV18 and TRBJ2-7; 9 bases are shared with TRBD1. Germline CDR1 is KGHSH and CDR2 is LQKENI. This CDR3 has 16 amino acids. J lost 4 bases, V lost 6 bases, and 13 bases had no gene match. The CDR3 loop reads CASSQNTGTGLYEQYF. The CDR3 nucleotides are TGTGCCAGCTCGCAAAATACCGGGACAGGGTTATACGAGCAGTACTTC.